These 26 T cell receptor beta chains came from one sample sequenced in a study of cytomegalovirus exposure and HLA in healthy donors. Primers for the PCR totalled 60 Vbeta and 13 Jbeta. Clones were read by immunoSEQ multiplex PCR, and TCRdb kept only the in-frame ones, dropping some. Of some 150,000 clones in the sample, around 80% were seen once. The sequencing sample was made of PBMCs. These receptors all come from a woman in her 30s in good health and CMV-seropositive.

This sequence joins TRBV19 and TRBJ1-1; a weak D match, TRBD1 (5 bases). Germline CDR1 is LNHDA and CDR2 is SQIVND (reference sequence). The CDR3 totals 16 residues. The ends were cut back, 7 bases at V and 4 bases at J, with 22 bases in the middle. The CDR3 bases are TGTGCCAGTAATTTTAGCAGTTGGGGCCAGATCACTGAAGCTTTCTTT. Its protein is CASNFSSWGQITEAFF.

V gene TRBV2 combines with J gene TRBJ1-1; 7 bases line up with TRBD1. The length of the CDR3 is 14 residues. The ends lost 0 bases at V and 12 bases at J; junction bases unmatched: 10. Germline V gene data show CDR1 as SNHLY and CDR2 as FYNNEI. This chain's CDR3 is CASSEAVTGPGTFF. In DNA, the CDR3 is TGTGCCAGCAGTGAAGCAGTGACAGGGCCCGGCACTTTCTTT. Filled out from reference TRBV2 and TRBJ1-1, the complete variable domain reads EPEVTQTPSHQVTQMGQEVILRCVPISNHLYFYWYRQILGQKVEFLVSFYNNEISEKSEIFDDQFSVERPDGSNFTLKIRSTKLEDSAMYFCASSEAVTGPGTFFGQGTRLTVV.

This chain connects TRBV30 to TRBJ2-7, with 12 bases aligning to TRBD2. This CDR3 is 16 amino acids long. Germline V gene data show CDR1 as GTSNPN and CDR2 as SVGIG (reference sequence). The V gene end was trimmed by 0 bases and the J gene end by 4 bases; junction bases not matched to a gene: 7. CDR3 loop: CAWSVLLAGGGYEQYF. The CDR3 DNA sequence: TGTGCCTGGAGTGTCCTACTAGCGGGGGGAGGGTACGAGCAGTACTTC. Supplemented by reference TRBV30 and TRBJ2-7, the full variable domain reads SQTIHQWPATLVQPVGSPLSLECTVEGTSNPNLYWYRQAAGRGLQLLFYSVGIGQISSEVPQNLSASRPQDRQFILSSKKLLLSDSGFYLCAWSVLLAGGGYEQYFGPGTRLTVT.

The rearrangement links TRBV9 to TRBJ2-5, with a tentative D call TRBD2 (6 bases). Germline values: CDR1 SGDLS, CDR2 YYNGEE. Deletions cut 4 bases from V and 5 bases from J, with 18 bases between. The CDR3 consists of 15 residues. The CDR3 loop is CASSPAGGVLETQYF. CDR3 nucleotides: TGTGCCAGCAGCCCCGCCGGGGGAGTTTTGGAGACCCAGTACTTC.

The chain carries TRBV9 and TRBJ1-4; D is ambiguous. CDR3 size: 13 residues. V was clipped by 0 bases and J by 11 bases, with 11 bases between them. Germline V gene sequence: CDR1 SGDLS, CDR2 YYNGEE. The CDR3 protein is CASSVEEGRKLFF. CDR3 DNA sequence: TGTGCCAGCAGCGTAGAGGAAGGGAGGAAACTGTTTTTT. Supplemented by reference TRBV9 and TRBJ1-4, the full variable domain reads DSGVTQTPKHLITATGQRVTLRCSPRSGDLSVYWYQQSLDQGLQFLIQYYNGEERAKGNILERFSAQQFPDLHSELNLSSLELGDSALYFCASSVEEGRKLFFGSGTQLSVL.

This clone came up a few times. This chain uses TRBV7-8 with TRBJ2-2; D ambiguous. Trimming removed 5 bases from V and 4 bases from J, with 8 bases in between. Germline V lookup: CDR1 SGHVS, CDR2 FQNEAQ. This CDR3 is 13 amino acids long. Here the CDR3 reads CASSPSVTGELFF. In DNA form, the CDR3 reads TGTGCCAGCAGCCCTAGTGTCACCGGGGAGCTGTTTTTT. Full variable domain (rest looked up from reference TRBV7-8 and TRBJ2-2): GAGVSQSPRYKVAKRGQDVALRCDPISGHVSLFWYQQALGQGPEFLTYFQNEAQLDKSGLPSDRFFAERPEGSVSTLKIQRTQQEDSAVYLCASSPSVTGELFFGEGSRLTVL.

The chain links TRBV29-1 to TRBJ2-4; 9 positions match TRBD1. CDR1 is SQVTM, CDR2 ANQGSEA, per germline. The CDR3 contains 15 residues. The V gene end was trimmed by 6 bases and the J gene end by 2 bases; junction bases not matched to a gene: 8. CDR3 DNA: TGCAGCGTGGCTCGGACAGGGGAAACCAAAAACATTCAGTACTTC. Amino acids: CSVARTGETKNIQYF. The full variable domain, its missing parts supplied by reference TRBV29-1 and TRBJ2-4, is SAVISQKPSRDICQRGTSLTIQCQVDSQVTMMFWYRQQPGQSLTLIATANQGSEATYESGFVIDKFPISRPNLTFSTLTVSNMSPEDSSIYLCSVARTGETKNIQYFGAGTRLSVL.

The chain couples TRBV10-3 to TRBJ1-6; D possibly corresponds to TRBD1 (6 bases). The V and J ends lost 2 bases and 9 bases respectively, with 11 bases between them. The CDR3 is 14 amino acids. CDR1 is ENHRY and CDR2 is SYGVKD in the germline V gene. CDR3 DNA sequence: TGTGCCATCAGTGAGATGGGGGCCGGTTCACCCCTCCACTTT. Encoded protein: CAISEMGAGSPLHF.

This clone was recorded once. The V call is TRBV5-1, the J call TRBJ1-4; D may be TRBD1 (5 bases). The CDR3 loop spans 15 amino acids. Germline V CDR1 and CDR2: SGHRS, YFSETQ. Between the trimmed V and J ends, which lost 1 base and 7 bases, there was a span of 14 bases. The CDR3 nucleotides are TGCGCCAGCAGCTTGAGAGCAGGGCGGTCTGAAAAACTGTTTTTT. This sequence encodes CASSLRAGRSEKLFF. Filled out from reference TRBV5-1 and TRBJ1-4, the complete variable domain reads KAGVTQTPRYLIKTRGQQVTLSCSPISGHRSVSWYQQTPGQGLQFLFEYFSETQRNKGNFPGRFSGRQFSNSRSEMNVSTLELGDSALYLCASSLRAGRSEKLFFGSGTQLSVL.

The CDR3 DNA reads as TGTGCCAGCAGCTTAAATACCCGACAGGGGTATGTCTACGAGCAGTACTTC. It specifies CASSLNTRQGYVYEQYF. V and J are TRBV7-9 and TRBJ2-7, with 8 nucleotides matching TRBD1. The CDR3 spans 17 residues. Germline V gene sequence: CDR1 SEHNR, CDR2 FQNEAQ (reference sequence). V lost 2 bases to trimming and J lost 3 bases; unmatched junction nucleotides: 12.

This chain joins TRBV11-3 and TRBJ2-7; 8 bases line up with TRBD1. The CDR3 extends over 15 amino acids. From germline, CDR1 is SGHNT and CDR2 YENEEA. V was pared by 1 base and J by 0 bases, with 2 bases of the junction left unmatched. CDR3 amino acids: CASSLGQGNSYEQYF. The CDR3 DNA is TGTGCCAGCAGCTTAGGACAGGGGAACTCCTACGAGCAGTACTTC.

The sample holds one count of this clone. The chain joins TRBV2 to TRBJ2-3; tentatively, D is TRBD1 (5 bases). Germline CDR1 SNHLY, CDR2 FYNNEI. The CDR3 has 11 amino acids. V was cut by 6 bases and J by 6 bases, with 7 bases left in between. This CDR3 is CASSSGDTQYF. The CDR3, as DNA: TGTGCCAGCAGCTCAGGGGATACGCAGTATTTT.

This chain links TRBV4-2 with TRBJ1-2, with 9 bases aligning to TRBD1. J gave up 4 bases and V 2 bases, and 8 bases lay outside the gene matches. There are 16 residues in the CDR3. Germline loops: CDR1 LGHNA, CDR2 YNFKEQ. The CDR3 is CASSQMDRGFVYGYTF. CDR3 sequence (DNA): TGTGCCAGCAGCCAAATGGACAGGGGATTTGTCTATGGCTACACCTTC.

V and J are TRBV5-6 and TRBJ1-2; D gene ambiguous. The germline gives CDR1 SGHDT, CDR2 YYEEEE. V was shortened by 5 bases and J by 5 bases, with 13 bases between the two germline ends. This CDR3 has 13 amino acids. The CDR3 DNA is TGTGCCAGCAGGGGTGAGGGTCTATATGGCTACACCTTC. Residues: CASRGEGLYGYTF.

J is TRBJ2-7 and V is TRBV4-2; weak D call: TRBD2 (7 bases). Germline V gene lookup returns CDR1 LGHNA and CDR2 YNFKEQ. V was clipped by 0 bases and J by 2 bases, with 11 bases between them. The CDR3 extends over 15 amino acids. CDR3 bases: TGTGCCAGCAGCCAAGATTGGGGGGGCCCCTACGAGCAGTACTTC. Its translation: CASSQDWGGPYEQYF.

The chain uses TRBV9 and TRBJ2-5; tentative D call: TRBD2 (6 bases). CDR3 length equals 14 residues. Trimming stripped 4 bases from V and 2 bases from J, with 12 bases between. Germline CDR1 is SGDLS and CDR2 is YYNGEE. CDR3 residues: CASSPRDFQETQYF. The CDR3 nucleotides read TGTGCCAGCAGCCCTCGGGACTTTCAAGAGACCCAGTACTTC.

This rearrangement joins TRBV11-2 to TRBJ2-1; 8 bases are shared with TRBD1. Germline V CDR1 and CDR2: SGHAT, FQNNGV. V lost 2 bases and J lost 3; bases outside the gene matches: 6. The CDR3 spans 16 residues. DNA of the CDR3: TGTGCCAGCAGCTTACGAAGGACAGGGAACTACAATGAGCAGTTCTTC. Protein product: CASSLRRTGNYNEQFF.

The V gene is TRBV11-1, the J gene TRBJ2-1; tentative D call: TRBD1 (6 bases). V was clipped by 1 base and J by 4 bases, with 11 bases between them. Germline V gives CDR1 SGHAT, CDR2 FQDESV (reference sequence). This CDR3 spans 15 amino acids. Here the CDR3 DNA reads TGTGCCAGCAGCTTAGACAGGGTCCAGTACAATGAGCAGTTCTTC. Translated: CASSLDRVQYNEQFF. The full variable domain, its missing parts supplied by reference TRBV11-1 and TRBJ2-1, is EAEVAQSPRYKITEKSQAVAFWCDPISGHATLYWYRQILGQGPELLVQFQDESVVDDSQLPKDRFSAERLKGVDSTLKIQPAELGDSAMYLCASSLDRVQYNEQFFGPGTRLTVL.

DNA for the CDR3: TGTGCCAGCAGCGACTCGGGACAGGGGGCTAACTATGGCTACACCTTC. This encodes CASSDSGQGANYGYTF. The chain combines TRBV7-9 with TRBJ1-2, with 11 nucleotides matching TRBD1. Germline assignment: CDR1 SEHNR and CDR2 FQNEAQ (reference sequence). Germline trimming cut 5 bases from V and 0 bases from J; bases unmatched to any gene: 5. The CDR3 covers 16 residues. Complete variable domain (other parts from reference TRBV7-9 and TRBJ1-2): DTGVSQNPRHKITKRGQNVTFRCDPISEHNRLYWYRQTLGQGPEFLTYFQNEAQLEKSRLLSDRFSAERPKGSFSTLEIQRTEQGDSAMYLCASSDSGQGANYGYTFGSGTRLTVV.

This chain links TRBV10-3 with TRBJ1-5; D ambiguous. Trimming pared 2 bases from V and 2 bases from J, leaving 10 bases between. CDR3 length: 15 residues. Germline CDR1 is ENHRY and CDR2 is SYGVKD. CDR3 amino acids: CAISEMGSGNQPQHF. DNA for the CDR3: TGTGCCATCAGTGAGATGGGTAGCGGCAATCAGCCCCAGCATTTT.

This clone was seen a few times. The chain is built from TRBV5-1 and TRBJ2-3; the D gene is possibly TRBD2 (5 bases). V lost 2 bases to trimming and J lost 2 bases, with 15 bases between them. Germline V gives CDR1 SGHRS, CDR2 YFSETQ. There are 16 residues in the CDR3. The CDR3 DNA reads TGCGCCAGCAGCTTCATGGCGGGCACCTACACAGATACGCAGTATTTT. Encoded protein: CASSFMAGTYTDTQYF.

The chain links TRBV19 to TRBJ1-2; 12 bases are shared with TRBD1. Germline assignment: CDR1 LNHDA and CDR2 SQIVND (reference sequence). The CDR3 runs to 17 residues. Trimming cost V 5 bases and J 3 bases; bases outside gene matches: 10. In nucleotides, the CDR3 is TGTGCCAGTAGTGATCCGGGACAGGGGGCCCGATACTATGGCTACACCTTC. Translating gives CASSDPGQGARYYGYTF. The full variable domain, rest sourced from reference TRBV19 and TRBJ1-2, is DGGITQSPKYLFRKEGQNVTLSCEQNLNHDAMYWYRQDPGQGLRLIYYSQIVNDFQKGDIAEGYSVSREKKESFPLTVTSAQKNPTAFYLCASSDPGQGARYYGYTFGSGTRLTVV.

The V call is TRBV7-2, the J call TRBJ1-5, with a possible D match to TRBD1 (5 bases). The CDR3 runs to 15 residues. The V and J ends lost 5 bases and 1 base respectively, with 12 bases between them. Germline V lookup: CDR1 SGHTA, CDR2 FQGNSA. The CDR3 DNA reads as TGTGCCAGCAGCCCTAATGGGGCGAGCAATCAGCCCCAGCATTTT. Amino acids: CASSPNGASNQPQHF.

This clone was seen more than once but under ten times. The V call is TRBV6-6, the J call TRBJ1-2; possibly TRBD1 for D (5 bases). Germline V gene lookup returns CDR1 MNHNY and CDR2 SVGAGI (reference sequence). V was pared by 3 bases and J by 4 bases, with 15 bases between. The CDR3 totals 15 residues. CDR3 coding DNA: TGTGCCAGCAGTTATCCCGACAGTGGTACCTATGGCTACACCTTC. Protein: CASSYPDSGTYGYTF.

This chain uses TRBV29-1 with TRBJ2-7, with 12 nucleotides matching TRBD2. CDR1 and CDR2 (germline): SQVTM, ANQGSEA. The junction had 8 bases not matched to a gene; V was cut back by 5 bases and J by 6 bases. The CDR3 extends over 14 amino acids. CDR3 nucleotides: TGCAGCGTTTCACCGGGACTAGCGGGTTCCGAGCAGTACTTC. Translation gives CSVSPGLAGSEQYF.

The rearrangement joins TRBV10-1 to TRBJ1-1, with D possibly being TRBD1 (6 bases). The V and J ends lost 9 bases and 1 base respectively, with 12 bases between them. CDR1 WNHNN and CDR2 SYGVQD come from the germline V gene (reference sequence). There are 13 residues in the CDR3. In DNA form, the CDR3 reads TGCGCCAGTACGGACAGAGAGAACACTGAAGCTTTCTTT. It encodes CASTDRENTEAFF.